The 22 T cell receptor beta chains listed next were all sequenced from one sample in a study of molecular identifiers for immune sequencing clone quantification. TCRdb redid the calling of the PCR reads with MiXCR, one entry per CDR3 protein. The repertoire includes about 510,000 distinct CDR3 sequences, 20% to 25% of them detected once, and around 0.84% sits in the top ten. The sample taken for sequencing was naive CD8+ T cells from blood, with Jurkat cell RNA spiked in. Subset defined: FACS-sorted CD8+CD4-CCR7+CD45RA+ naive T cells. All receptors come from a human donor in good health. Some libraries in this study had Jurkat cell RNA spiked in.

The table lists this clonotype with many counts. V and J are TRBV14 and TRBJ1-1; no reliable D call. V was shortened by 1 base and J by 8 bases, with 17 bases between the two germline ends. In germline, CDR1 is SGHDN, CDR2 FVKESK. This CDR3 is 15 amino acids long. In DNA form, the CDR3 reads TGTGCCAGCAGCCAAGTTGGGCAAGGATTCACGGAAGCTTTCTTT. Translating it yields CASSQVGQGFTEAFF. Variable domain in full (rest from reference TRBV14 and TRBJ1-1): EAGVTQFPSHSVIEKGQTVTLRCDPISGHDNLYWYRRVMGKEIKFLLHFVKESKQDESGMPNNRFLAERTGGTYSTLKVQPAELEDSGVYFCASSQVGQGFTEAFFGQGTRLTVV.

About this clonotype itself: A read error may be the cause here, since a much bigger clone is one base away. The chain couples TRBV7-9 to TRBJ1-2; a possible D gene is TRBD1 (6 bases). There are 12 residues in the CDR3. V was clipped by 4 bases and J by 6 bases, with 9 bases between them. Looked up from germline, CDR1 is SEHNR and CDR2 is FQNEAQ (reference sequence). In nucleotides, the CDR3 is TGTGCCAGCAGCTCAGACAGGAATGGCTACACCTTC. It specifies CASSSDRNGYTF.

In this sample, this clonotype turned up a few times. V is TRBV7-9 and J is TRBJ2-3; D not certain. The CDR3 length is 15 residues. V lost 1 base and J 4 bases, leaving 12 bases between the germline ends. The V gene's germline CDR1 is SEHNR and CDR2 FQNEAQ (reference sequence). Written as DNA, the CDR3 is TGTGCCAGCAGCTTAGTACAGACTTATGCAGATACGCAGTATTTT. Amino acid sequence: CASSLVQTYADTQYF. The full variable domain, rest sourced from reference TRBV7-9 and TRBJ2-3, is DTGVSQNPRHKITKRGQNVTFRCDPISEHNRLYWYRQTLGQGPEFLTYFQNEAQLEKSRLLSDRFSAERPKGSFSTLEIQRTEQGDSAMYLCASSLVQTYADTQYFGPGTRLTVL.

This clonotype was seen repeatedly, ten times or more. The chain recombines TRBV4-3 with TRBJ2-7; D is undetermined. This CDR3 region has 15 residues. V was trimmed by 1 base and J by 3 bases, leaving 13 bases between them. CDR1 is LGHNA, CDR2 YSLEER, per germline. In DNA, the CDR3 is TGCGCCAGCAGCCAAGGCACCTCTGAACTCTACGAGCAGTACTTC. Its translation is CASSQGTSELYEQYF.

This clonotype was observed many times. This chain uses TRBV7-9 with TRBJ1-4; D not resolved. The germline V and J ends were trimmed by 1 base and 5 bases, with 8 bases remaining between them. The CDR3 spans 14 residues. Germline V CDR1 and CDR2: SEHNR, FQNEAQ (reference sequence). Here the CDR3 DNA reads TGTGCCAGCAGCTTAGTGGGCGGAAATGAAAAACTGTTTTTT. Translated: CASSLVGGNEKLFF.

The chain joins TRBV12-5 to TRBJ1-1; TRBD1 agrees at 9 bases. V shed 0 bases and J 2 bases; nucleotides not matched to a gene: 7. The CDR3 is 17 amino acids. Looked up from germline, CDR1 is LGHNT and CDR2 is FRNRAP. The CDR3 sequence: CASGLVGQGGINTEAFF. The CDR3 DNA reads as TGTGCTAGTGGTTTGGTGGGACAGGGAGGGATAAACACTGAAGCTTTCTTT.

This chain links TRBV6-2 or TRBV6-3 with TRBJ2-7; the match to TRBD1 covers 7 bases. In germline, CDR1 is MNHEY, CDR2 SVGEGT. Trimming removed 7 bases from V and 2 bases from J; junction bases left unmatched: 5. The CDR3 contains 13 residues. This chain's CDR3 is CASTLDRPYEQYF. The CDR3 coding sequence is TGTGCCAGCACTCTGGACAGGCCCTACGAGCAGTACTTC.

Many counts were recorded for this clonotype. This sequence joins TRBV20-1 and TRBJ2-5; D is unclear. V lost 0 bases and J lost 3, with 8 bases in between. There are 13 residues in the CDR3. Germline-derived CDR1 and CDR2 are DFQATT and SNEGSKA (reference sequence). CDR3 protein: CSARDLGEETQYF. In DNA form, the CDR3 reads TGCAGTGCTAGAGATCTTGGAGAAGAGACCCAGTACTTC.

This clonotype was observed a handful of times. The V gene is TRBV4-3, the J gene TRBJ1-4, with D unresolved. Germline assignment: CDR1 LGHNA and CDR2 YSLEER. The CDR3 spans 19 residues. The V gene lost 2 bases and the J gene lost 7 bases, with 26 bases spanning the gap. The CDR3 DNA reads TGCGCCAGCAGCCAACAAGACAAAGCACACCAAAAAAAGGGTGAAAAACTGTTTTTT. Translating it yields CASSQQDKAHQKKGEKLFF.

The sample holds a few counts of this clonotype. The chain is built from TRBV28 and TRBJ2-7, with TRBD1 matching 11 bases. Germline CDR1 and CDR2: MDHEN and SYDVKM. The CDR3 runs to 18 residues. Trimming removed 4 bases from V and 2 bases from J; junction bases left unmatched: 13. CDR3 DNA sequence: TGTGCCAGCAGTTCCCTACTACCGGGACAGGGGGGCCCCTACGAGCAGTACTTC. Amino acid sequence: CASSSLLPGQGGPYEQYF.

This clonotype was seen more than once but under ten times. The chain is built from TRBV6-2 or TRBV6-3 and TRBJ2-5; the D is unclear. The germline gives CDR1 MNHEY, CDR2 SVGEGT. V was cut by 0 bases and J by 0 bases, with 8 bases left in between. The CDR3 covers 15 residues. The CDR3 sequence is CASSYSAVYQETQYF. In DNA, the CDR3 is TGTGCCAGCAGTTACTCGGCAGTGTACCAAGAGACCCAGTACTTC.

Regarding this clonotype: A clone one base away is much larger, so this may be a read error. This chain uses TRBV5-3 with TRBJ2-7; D is possibly TRBD1 (5 bases). TRBV5-3 is known as an ORF, though its function is uncertain. The CDR3 runs to 16 residues. The DNA of the CDR3 is TGTGCCAGCAGCTCGTCAGGGATCCGGGTAAAAGAGACCCAGTGCTTC. Encoded protein: CASSSSGIRVKETQCF.

Ten or more counts support this clonotype. This chain connects TRBV7-9 to TRBJ1-1; no clear D gene. V lost 5 bases and J 3 bases, leaving 19 bases between the germline ends. The V gene's germline CDR1 is SEHNR and CDR2 FQNEAQ (reference sequence). The CDR3 contains 16 residues. CDR3: CASSVTGWVEDTEAFF. Here the CDR3 DNA reads TGTGCCAGCAGCGTGACGGGTTGGGTCGAGGACACTGAAGCTTTCTTT.

The CDR3 DNA reads TGTGCCAGCAGTTTACTTCTAGCGGGGGCTAACCAAGAGACCCAGTACTTC. It encodes CASSLLLAGANQETQYF. This sequence joins TRBV12-3 or TRBV12-4 and TRBJ2-5; 10 bases are shared with TRBD2. There are 17 residues in the CDR3. V dropped 2 bases and J dropped 0; count of bases not matched to a gene: 6.

As concerns this clonotype: This is likely a read error, given that the CDR3 carries no conserved phenylalanine or tryptophan at its end. The J gene is TRBJ1-1, the V gene TRBV29-1; possible D gene TRBD1, 6 bases. This CDR3 contains 13 residues. CDR1 and CDR2 from the germline V gene are SQVTM and ANQGSEA. Trimming left V 3 bases short and J 7 bases short, with 15 bases between. CDR3 amino acids: CSVEGQGTFEAFL. CDR3 nucleotides: TGCAGCGTTGAGGGGCAGGGGACTTTTGAAGCTTTCCTT.

The V gene is TRBV18, the J gene TRBJ1-1; D unresolved. Trimming stripped 3 bases from V and 7 bases from J, with 12 bases between. The CDR3 consists of 13 residues. Germline V gene sequence: CDR1 KGHSH, CDR2 LQKENI. CDR3 nucleotide sequence: TGTGCCAGCTCACCGCCAGAACCAATTGAAGCTTTCTTT. It yields the protein CASSPPEPIEAFF.

V usage is TRBV6-5 and J usage is TRBJ2-1; 8 bases map to TRBD2. The CDR3 length is 16 residues. From germline, CDR1 is MNHEY and CDR2 SVGAGI. Trimming removed 2 bases from V and 8 bases from J; junction bases left unmatched: 11. The CDR3 loop is CASSYPRGGGGYEQFF. CDR3 DNA sequence: TGTGCCAGCAGTTACCCTCGGGGGGGGGGGGGGTATGAGCAGTTCTTC.

This clonotype occurred many times. This chain joins TRBV6-6 and TRBJ2-7; D is ambiguous. V was trimmed by 1 base and J by 7 bases, leaving 14 bases between them. CDR1 is MNHNY, CDR2 SVGAGI, per germline (reference sequence). The CDR3 extends over 14 amino acids. The CDR3 loop is CASSYLGPDEEQYF. CDR3 bases: TGTGCCAGCAGTTACTTAGGGCCTGACGAGGAGCAGTACTTC.

This clonotype was observed many times. J is TRBJ2-3 and V is TRBV12-3 or TRBV12-4, with 7 bases aligning to TRBD1. The CDR3 consists of 14 residues. V lost 2 bases and J lost 4; bases outside the gene matches: 3. This chain's CDR3 is CASSLIGGADTQYF. In DNA, the CDR3 is TGTGCCAGCAGTTTAATAGGGGGCGCAGATACGCAGTATTTT.

As for this clonotype: A much larger clone sits a single nucleotide away, making a read error possible. V gene TRBV6-7 combines with J gene TRBJ2-3; unclear D gene. TRBV6-7 is an open reading frame whose function is uncertain. Trimming left V 6 bases short and J 6 bases short, with 10 bases between. The CDR3 runs 12 residues. The CDR3: CASRDLLDTQYF. The CDR3 DNA is TGTGCCAGCAGGGACCTCTTGGATACGCAGTATTTT.

This chain connects TRBV19 to TRBJ2-1; no firm D call. The CDR3 has 14 amino acids. Trimming took off 0 bases at V and 2 bases at J, with 5 bases between the two ends. Germline assignment: CDR1 LNHDA and CDR2 SQIVND (reference sequence). The CDR3 DNA follows: TGTGCCAGTAGTATAGACAGCGCCTACAATGAGCAGTTCTTC. Amino acid sequence: CASSIDSAYNEQFF.

The chain couples TRBV30 to TRBJ2-2; D could derive from TRBD1 or TRBD2 (6 bases each). The CDR3 covers 17 residues. V shed 0 bases and J shed 5 bases, with 19 bases lying between them. Germline CDR1 reads GTSNPN; CDR2 reads SVGIG (reference sequence). This CDR3 is CAWSVGPGAGWTGELFF. CDR3 sequence (DNA): TGTGCCTGGAGTGTAGGTCCGGGGGCGGGATGGACCGGGGAGCTGTTTTTT.